One sample yielded the 20 T cell receptor beta chains listed below, sequenced in a study of response to subunit inactivated influenza vaccine (dated 2018 in TCRdb). Library construction relied on RT-PCR. The sequencing machine was an Illumina HiSeq 2500. TCRdb trimmed the raw reads at Q25, called clones with MiXCR and kept productive beta chains. CDR3 protein sequences are deduplicated, and each keeps its most common genes and DNA. The sample data list roughly 670,000 distinct CDR3 sequences, and 11% to 15% of these were observed just once. 7.5% to 8% of the sample is taken by the ten largest. This specimen consisted of PBMCs from blood, obtained 14 to 15 days before vaccination. The receptors shown here come from a man aged 45 to 65 who received an inactivated influenza vaccine. Donor details come from another sample of the same person, matched by shared clones.

This chain links TRBV6-1 with TRBJ2-1; 11 bases are a match to TRBD1. Germline V gene data show CDR1 as MNHNS and CDR2 as SASEGT. J gave up 6 bases and V 5 bases, and 6 bases lay outside the gene matches. The CDR3 is 15 residues long. The CDR3 nucleotides are TGTGCCAGCAGTAATAGGGGGACAGGGGGCAATGAGCAGTTCTTC. Its translation: CASSNRGTGGNEQFF.

The rearrangement uses TRBV21-1 and TRBJ2-6. TRBV21-1 represents a pseudogene. The CDR3 has 18 residues. CDR3 sequence (DNA): TGTGCCAGCAGCAAAGTACCCAGATTTGAGTTTGGGGCCAACGTCCTGACTTTC. Translated: CASSKVPRFEFGANVLTF.

The genes are TRBV20-1 and TRBJ1-5; 7 bases match TRBD1. CDR3 length equals 11 residues. Germline-derived CDR1 and CDR2 are DFQATT and SNEGSKA (reference sequence). The CDR3 DNA follows: TGCAGGGGGACAGACTATCAGCCCCAGCATTTT. It codes for CRGTDYQPQHF.

The gene calls are TRBV6-2 or TRBV6-3 and TRBJ1-2; D unclear. The CDR3 is 14 amino acids. Trimming removed 6 bases at V and 1 base at J, with 12 bases between. Per germline, CDR1 MNHEY and CDR2 SVGEGT. Here the CDR3 DNA reads TGTGCCAGCAGGCGCGAAAACCTTAACTATGGCTACACCTTC. Amino acids: CASRRENLNYGYTF.

V gene TRBV10-3 combines with J gene TRBJ2-2, with D unresolved. V shed 3 bases and J shed 2 bases, with 7 bases lying between them. Germline lookup yields CDR1 ENHRY and CDR2 SYGVKD. The CDR3 sequence is 14 residues long. The CDR3 protein is CAISEEPNTGELFF. DNA of the CDR3: TGTGCCATCAGTGAAGAACCAAACACCGGGGAGCTGTTTTTT.

This clonotype turned up a few times. The CDR3 DNA reads TGTGCCACCAGTGACTGGACAGGGGGCGATGAGACCCAGTACTTC. This codes for CATSDWTGGDETQYF. The chain joins TRBV24-1 to TRBJ2-5, with 11 nucleotides matching TRBD1. Germline loops: CDR1 KGHDR, CDR2 SFDVKD. The CDR3 is 15 amino acids. Trimming removed 4 bases from V and 5 bases from J; junction bases left unmatched: 5.

This clonotype has a count of ten or more. This chain joins TRBV14 and TRBJ2-6, with unresolved D. The CDR3 is made up of 17 amino acids. Per the germline V gene, CDR1 is SGHDN and CDR2 is FVKESK. Trimming removed 0 bases from V and 1 base from J, with 10 bases in between. The CDR3 DNA follows: TGTGCCAGCAGCCAAGATACAGTGGCTTCTGGGGCCAACGTCCTGACTTTC. This codes for CASSQDTVASGANVLTF.

CDR3 loop: CASSPRPRTGAALGEQFF. In nucleotides, the CDR3 is TGTGCCAGCAGCCCCCGCCCCCGGACAGGGGCTGCTCTTGGAGAGCAGTTCTTC. The rearrangement links TRBV3-1 to TRBJ2-1, with 9 bases aligning to TRBD1. Looked up from germline, CDR1 is LGHDT and CDR2 is YNNKEL (reference sequence). The J segment lost 10 bases and the V segment lost 4 bases, leaving 20 bases of the junction unmatched. The CDR3 is 18 amino acids.

A few counts support this clonotype. The chain combines TRBV10-3 with TRBJ2-3; 9 nucleotides line up with TRBD1. The CDR3 extends over 14 amino acids. CDR1 and CDR2 from the germline V gene are ENHRY and SYGVKD. The ends lost 4 bases at V and 3 bases at J; junction bases unmatched: 2. The DNA of the CDR3 is TGTGCCATCAGTGGGGACAGGGCGACAGATACGCAGTATTTT. It is translated as CAISGDRATDTQYF.

The chain links TRBV4-3 to TRBJ2-3; the match to TRBD2 covers 10 bases. Per the germline V gene, CDR1 is LGHNA and CDR2 is YSLEER. J was trimmed by 3 bases and V by 1 base; bases with no gene match: 1. The CDR3 is 15 residues long. CDR3 loop: CASSQGSGGTDTQYF. DNA for the CDR3: TGCGCCAGCAGCCAAGGTAGCGGGGGGACAGATACGCAGTATTTT.

The chain carries TRBV4-1 and TRBJ2-2; TRBD2 aligns across 7 bases. The CDR3 length is 16 residues. CDR1 and CDR2 (germline): MGHRA, YSYEKL. V was pared by 1 base and J by 3 bases, with 5 bases of the junction left unmatched. CDR3 sequence (DNA): TGCGCCAGCAGCCAAGGGGGCGGGGGATACACCGGGGAGCTGTTTTTT. This encodes CASSQGGGGYTGELFF.

This clonotype was seen many times. The gene calls are TRBV29-1 and TRBJ2-6, with D perhaps being TRBD1 or TRBD2 (6 bases each). Looked up from germline, CDR1 is SQVTM and CDR2 is ANQGSEA. The V end was cut by 4 bases, the J end by 4 bases, with 8 bases between. The CDR3 spans 13 residues. This CDR3 is CSVGGAGANVLTF. The CDR3 DNA sequence: TGCAGCGTTGGGGGGGCGGGGGCCAACGTCCTGACTTTC.

This clonotype was counted only a few times. The rearrangement joins TRBV24-1 to TRBJ2-1, with TRBD2 matching 11 bases. Germline lookup yields CDR1 KGHDR and CDR2 SFDVKD. CDR3 length: 17 residues. J lost 3 bases, V lost 4 bases, and 7 bases had no gene match. CDR3 protein: CATSDPGTSGFYNEQFF. CDR3 DNA: TGTGCCACCAGTGACCCCGGGACTAGCGGCTTCTACAATGAGCAGTTCTTC.

CDR3 coding DNA: TGTGCCAGCAGTCAAAGCGGGAGAGCGTCCTACGAGCAGTACTTC. Translating gives CASSQSGRASYEQYF. The chain has TRBV6-2 or TRBV6-3 and TRBJ2-7; 8 bases fit TRBD2. This CDR3 has 15 residues. Germline-derived CDR1 and CDR2 are MNHEY and SVGEGT. Trimming cost V 5 bases and J 1 base; bases outside gene matches: 7.

The V gene is TRBV24-1, the J gene TRBJ2-7, with 7 positions matching TRBD2. The CDR3 has 13 amino acids. Trimming removed 4 bases from V and 4 bases from J; junction bases left unmatched: 3. Germline V gene sequence: CDR1 KGHDR, CDR2 SFDVKD. The CDR3 loop reads CATSDTGGYEQYF. In DNA, the CDR3 is TGTGCCACCAGTGACACCGGGGGGTACGAGCAGTACTTC.

This clonotype occurred a few times. This rearrangement joins TRBV4-3 to TRBJ1-2; a weak D match, TRBD1 (5 bases). Germline V gene data show CDR1 as LGHNA and CDR2 as YSLEER. The CDR3 is 16 amino acids. The V end was cut by 0 bases, the J end by 7 bases, with 18 bases between. CDR3 region: CASSQDGGAAYGGYTF. In DNA form, the CDR3 reads TGCGCCAGCAGCCAAGACGGAGGGGCGGCTTATGGTGGCTACACCTTC.

The J gene is TRBJ1-4, the V gene TRBV20-1; no reliable D call. Germline V gives CDR1 DFQATT, CDR2 SNEGSKA (reference sequence). The CDR3 loop spans 14 amino acids. Deletions cut 3 bases from V and 7 bases from J, with 15 bases between. CDR3 loop: CSARRQDYFEKLFF. In nucleotides, the CDR3 is TGCAGTGCTAGGCGGCAGGACTATTTTGAAAAACTGTTTTTT.

The rearrangement uses TRBV20-1 and TRBJ2-3, with 15 bases lining up with TRBD2. The CDR3 totals 17 residues. Germline V gives CDR1 DFQATT, CDR2 SNEGSKA (reference sequence). Trimming cost V 0 bases and J 6 bases; bases outside gene matches: 7. CDR3 sequence: CSARDLRTSGRADTQYF. CDR3 nucleotide sequence: TGCAGTGCTAGAGACCTCCGGACTAGCGGGAGGGCTGATACGCAGTATTTT.

This clonotype was picked up many times. CDR3 in DNA: TGTGCCAGCAGCTTAGGCGGAGGGGAGCACTATGGCTACACCTTC. Encoded protein: CASSLGGGEHYGYTF. This sequence joins TRBV7-9 and TRBJ1-2; a possible D gene is TRBD1 (5 bases). CDR1 and CDR2 (germline): SEHNR, FQNEAQ (reference sequence). V was cut by 1 base and J by 3 bases, with 12 bases left in between. The CDR3 contains 15 residues.

About this clonotype: A much bigger clone sits one base away, suggesting this may be a read error. This chain uses TRBV20-1 with TRBJ2-1; TRBD2 agrees at 7 bases. The CDR3 length is 17 residues. Germline CDR1 is DFQATT and CDR2 is SNEGSKA (reference sequence). Written as DNA, the CDR3 is TGCTGTGCTAGAGATTATAGGGCTAGCGGACCCTACAATGAGCAGTTCTTC. As protein: CCARDYRASGPYNEQFF.